Here is one T cell receptor (beta chain) with its context. The data originate from a study of cytomegalovirus exposure and HLA in healthy donors. Vbeta (60) and Jbeta (13) primers were used in the PCR. Libraries were prepared by immunoSEQ multiplex PCR; TCRdb keeps only in-frame clonotypes and omits some of them. The sample gives about 190,000 clones, approximately 79% of which show up once; approximately 6.3% is in the top ten. V lost 5 bases to trimming and J lost 5 bases; unmatched junction nucleotides: 12. CDR1 is LGHNA and CDR2 is YSLEER in the germline V gene. The CDR3 consists of 16 residues. Sequencing input: PBMCs. The TCR sequence derives from a middle-aged man in good health and CMV-seropositive. The V gene is TRBV4-3, the J gene TRBJ2-1, with TRBD2 matching over 7 bases. The CDR3 region has the DNA TGCGCCAGCAGCGCGAATCTGAGGGGAGGGGACAATGAGCAGTTCTTC. Amino acid sequence: CASSANLRGGDNEQFF.